The next 2 T cell receptor beta chains were all read from a single sample in a study of T cell responses to AZD1222 COVID-19 vaccine. The method was immunoSEQ multiplex PCR; TCRdb's version includes in-frame clones alone and lacks a portion of them. The table shows 130,000 or so clones, with roughly 89% occurring only once. The sequences come from peripheral blood, collected on day 0 of AZD1222 vaccination. These receptors all stem from an adult in good health.

This clone appeared once. The chain employs TRBV12-3 or TRBV12-4 and TRBJ2-7; possibly TRBD1 for D (5 bases). V gave up 4 bases and J gave up 5 bases, with 12 bases separating them. The CDR3 is made up of 13 amino acids. DNA of the CDR3: TGTGCCAGCAGTTCAGGGCTCCTCCACGAGCAGTACTTC. It encodes CASSSGLLHEQYF.

V is TRBV3-1 (or the pseudogene TRBV3-2) and J is TRBJ1-6; tentatively, D is TRBD1 (5 bases). V was clipped by 3 bases and J by 9 bases, with 15 bases between them. Germline V lookup: CDR1 LGHDT, CDR2 YNNKEL (reference sequence). The CDR3 totals 15 residues. Here the CDR3 DNA reads TGTGCCAGCAGCCAGACTTGGGACGGGGGTTCACCCCTCCACTTT. Translated, it gives CASSQTWDGGSPLHF.